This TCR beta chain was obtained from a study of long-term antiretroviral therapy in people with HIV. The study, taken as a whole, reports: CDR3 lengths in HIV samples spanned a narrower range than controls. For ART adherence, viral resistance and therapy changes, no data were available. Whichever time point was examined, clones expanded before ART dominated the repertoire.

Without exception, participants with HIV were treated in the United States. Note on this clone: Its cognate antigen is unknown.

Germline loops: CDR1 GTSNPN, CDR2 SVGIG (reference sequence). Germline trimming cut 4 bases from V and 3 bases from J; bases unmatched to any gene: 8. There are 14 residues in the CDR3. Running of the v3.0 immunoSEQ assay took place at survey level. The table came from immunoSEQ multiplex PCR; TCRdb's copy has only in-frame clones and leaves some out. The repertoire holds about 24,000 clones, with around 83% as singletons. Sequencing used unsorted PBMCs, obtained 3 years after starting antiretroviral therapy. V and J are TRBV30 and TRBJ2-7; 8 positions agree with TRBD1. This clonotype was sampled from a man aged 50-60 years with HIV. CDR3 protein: CAWTVTGVNYEQYF. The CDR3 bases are TGTGCCTGGACCGTGACAGGGGTGAACTACGAGCAGTACTTC.